Each of the 22 T cell receptor beta chains below was sequenced from the same sample in a study of OX40 agonist ivuxolimab in advanced cancers. Here immunoSEQ multiplex PCR was the method, and the copy in TCRdb shows in-frame clones only, minus some. The sample includes about 69,000 clones, more than 70% seen only once; the top ten take about 5.9%. Here the sequenced sample was CD4+ or CD8+ T cells sorted from blood, taken in a trial of the OX40 agonist ivuxolimab. These TCRs come from an adult with an advanced solid tumor such as melanoma, head and neck, liver or kidney cancer.

The CDR3 DNA reads TGTGCCATACGGACCGGGACTAGTAGCTACAATGAGCAGTTCTTC. Protein sequence: CAIRTGTSSYNEQFF. The chain combines TRBV10-3 with TRBJ2-1; 8 positions agree with TRBD2. This CDR3 contains 15 residues. With 9 bases clipped from V and 3 bases from J, the junction kept 10 bases outside the gene matches. CDR1 is ENHRY, CDR2 SYGVKD, per germline.

CDR3 protein: CASSPGQGVEEQYF. CDR3 coding DNA: TGTGCCAGCAGTCCGGGACAGGGGGTGGAGGAGCAGTACTTC. V gene TRBV7-9 combines with J gene TRBJ2-7; TRBD1 agrees at 11 bases. The CDR3 loop spans 14 amino acids. Per the germline V gene, CDR1 is SEHNR and CDR2 is FQNEAQ (reference sequence). Trimming at V came to 6 bases and at J to 7 bases, leaving 8 bases not matched to a gene.

The rearrangement joins TRBV6-5 to TRBJ1-2, with TRBD1 matching over 7 bases. Unmatched junction bases numbered 5, after V lost 6 bases and J lost 1 base. Germline assignment: CDR1 MNHEY and CDR2 SVGAGI. CDR3 size: 14 residues. The CDR3, as DNA: TGTGCCAGCAGCCCCAGGGGGGATAACTATGGCTACACCTTC. It specifies CASSPRGDNYGYTF.

CDR3 amino acids: CASSLTFGGGGGELFF. CDR3 bases: TGTGCCAGCAGCTTAACCTTTGGAGGGGGAGGCGGGGAGCTGTTTTTT. The J gene is TRBJ2-2, the V gene TRBV7-3; perhaps D is TRBD1 or TRBD2 (6 bases each). CDR1 SGHTA and CDR2 FQGTGA come from the germline V gene. Trimming pared 0 bases from V and 7 bases from J, leaving 15 bases between. The CDR3 totals 16 residues. The full variable domain, its missing parts supplied by reference TRBV7-3 and TRBJ2-2, is GAGVSQTPSNKVTEKGKYVELRCDPISGHTALYWYRQSLGQGPEFLIYFQGTGAADDSGLPNDRFFAVRPEGSVSTLKIQRTERGDSAVYLCASSLTFGGGGGELFFGEGSRLTVL.

V gene TRBV28 combines with J gene TRBJ2-7, with D perhaps matching TRBD1 (6 bases). This CDR3 region has 13 residues. CDR1 and CDR2 from the germline V gene are MDHEN and SYDVKM. Trimming left V 11 bases short and J 1 base short, with 15 bases between. CDR3 coding DNA: TGTGCCGCTGTTCGAGGGGGATCCTACGAGCAGTACTTC. Translating gives CAAVRGGSYEQYF. Drawing the rest from reference TRBV28 and TRBJ2-7, the complete variable domain is DVKVTQSSRYLVKRTGEKVFLECVQDMDHENMFWYRQDPGLGLRLIYFSYDVKMKEKGDIPEGYSVSREKKERFSLILESASTNQTSMYLCAAVRGGSYEQYFGPGTRLTVT.

The gene calls are TRBV6-6 and TRBJ2-5; TRBD1 matches 10 bases. The trim removed 4 bases at V and 5 bases at J, leaving 7 bases unmatched. From germline, CDR1 is MNHNY and CDR2 SVGAGI (reference sequence). The CDR3 loop spans 15 amino acids. The CDR3 spells CASSFPGQGSETQYF. CDR3 bases: TGTGCCAGCAGTTTTCCGGGACAGGGGAGCGAGACCCAGTACTTC.

V and J are TRBV9 and TRBJ2-1, with 7 bases that match TRBD2. This CDR3 comprises 17 residues. V shed 0 bases and J 0 bases; nucleotides not matched to a gene: 6. Looked up from germline, CDR1 is SGDLS and CDR2 is YYNGEE. CDR3 protein: CASSVVAGGGSYNEQFF. The CDR3 DNA follows: TGTGCCAGCAGCGTAGTCGCTGGGGGGGGCTCCTACAATGAGCAGTTCTTC.

V usage is TRBV5-1 and J usage is TRBJ2-5, with a possible D match to TRBD2 (5 bases). The J call is doubtful: the DNA matches TRBJ2-7 better. The CDR3 is made up of 14 amino acids. Germline V lookup: CDR1 SGHRS, CDR2 YFSETQ. CDR3 region: CASRLGSGNYEQYF. CDR3 nucleotides: TGCGCCAGCAGACTAGGGTCGGGGAACTACGAGCAGTACTTC.

Only one count was recorded for this clone. V is TRBV13 and J is TRBJ1-6; 12 bases are shared with TRBD1. There are 18 residues in the CDR3. Germline loops: CDR1 PRHDT, CDR2 FYEKMQ (reference sequence). The ends lost 6 bases at V and 9 bases at J; junction bases unmatched: 15. The CDR3 sequence is CASSPGTGGGMAGSPLHF. In nucleotides, the CDR3 is TGTGCCAGCAGTCCCGGGACAGGGGGCGGAATGGCGGGTTCACCCCTCCACTTT.

V usage is TRBV5-1 and J usage is TRBJ1-1; D may be TRBD1 (6 bases). CDR3 length: 15 amino acids. V was clipped by 0 bases and J by 0 bases, with 9 bases between them. Germline CDR1 is SGHRS and CDR2 is YFSETQ. The CDR3 nucleotides read TGCGCCAGCAGCTTGGGAGGGACATTGAACACTGAAGCTTTCTTT. The encoded protein is CASSLGGTLNTEAFF. Supplemented by reference TRBV5-1 and TRBJ1-1, the full variable domain reads KAGVTQTPRYLIKTRGQQVTLSCSPISGHRSVSWYQQTPGQGLQFLFEYFSETQRNKGNFPGRFSGRQFSNSRSEMNVSTLELGDSALYLCASSLGGTLNTEAFFGQGTRLTVV.

The chain uses TRBV10-3 and TRBJ2-2; the match to TRBD2 covers 8 bases. Germline CDR1 is ENHRY and CDR2 is SYGVKD. Unmatched junction bases numbered 7, after V lost 7 bases and J lost 3 bases. This CDR3 has 15 residues. This CDR3 reads CAIKGGAGDTGELFF. DNA of the CDR3: TGTGCCATCAAAGGGGGAGCGGGAGACACCGGGGAGCTGTTTTTT.

The chain carries TRBV28 and TRBJ2-5; 8 nucleotides line up with TRBD1. CDR1 and CDR2 (germline): MDHEN, SYDVKM. The CDR3 covers 19 residues. J lost 5 bases, V lost 2 bases, and 19 bases had no gene match. DNA of the CDR3: TGTGCCAGCAGTTTAGTGCCCCGGACAGGGAGTAGGGTCTCGGAGACCCAGTACTTC. Protein: CASSLVPRTGSRVSETQYF.

V and J are TRBV7-8 and TRBJ2-7, with a possible D match to TRBD1 (6 bases). The CDR3 has 15 residues. Trimming took off 0 bases at V and 0 bases at J, with 9 bases between the two ends. Germline assignment: CDR1 SGHVS and CDR2 FQNEAQ. CDR3 amino acids: CASSLAQGPSYEQYF. The CDR3 nucleotides are TGTGCCAGCAGCTTAGCACAGGGTCCCTCCTACGAGCAGTACTTC.

The gene calls are TRBV18 and TRBJ1-1, with 7 bases lining up with TRBD1. Germline V gene data show CDR1 as KGHSH and CDR2 as LQKENI. This CDR3 spans 18 amino acids. Unmatched junction bases numbered 14, after V lost 0 bases and J lost 4 bases. The CDR3 bases are TGTGCCAGCTCACCACCTCGGGTAACAGGGGCCCAGGGCACTGAAGCTTTCTTT. This gives the protein CASSPPRVTGAQGTEAFF.

The chain has TRBV28 and TRBJ1-5; maybe TRBD1 (6 bases). Trimming removed 9 bases at V and 10 bases at J, with 16 bases between. This CDR3 has 12 residues. The germline V gene encodes CDR1 MDHEN and CDR2 SYDVKM. CDR3 DNA sequence: TGTGCCAGTACTACAGGGATCCGTCCCCAGCATTTT. It yields the protein CASTTGIRPQHF. Together with reference TRBV28 and TRBJ1-5, the CDR3 gives the full variable domain: DVKVTQSSRYLVKRTGEKVFLECVQDMDHENMFWYRQDPGLGLRLIYFSYDVKMKEKGDIPEGYSVSREKKERFSLILESASTNQTSMYLCASTTGIRPQHFGDGTRLSIL.

The rearrangement uses TRBV19 and TRBJ2-7; D is undetermined. CDR1 LNHDA and CDR2 SQIVND come from the germline V gene (reference sequence). The CDR3 runs 13 residues. V was trimmed by 5 bases and J by 6 bases, leaving 14 bases between them. CDR3 loop: CASSATLSGEQYF. The CDR3 coding sequence is TGTGCCAGTAGTGCGACACTTTCCGGCGAGCAGTACTTC.

V is TRBV5-1 and J is TRBJ1-1, with D hard to call. Trimming took 0 bases from V and 2 from J, leaving 8 bases between them. Germline CDR1 reads SGHRS; CDR2 reads YFSETQ. The CDR3 is 14 amino acids. CDR3 region: CASSLVSGNTEAFF. The CDR3 DNA is TGCGCCAGCAGCTTGGTGTCGGGTAACACTGAAGCTTTCTTT.

This clone has more than one count but fewer than ten. This chain uses TRBV4-3 with TRBJ1-2; D is uncertain. The length of the CDR3 is 14 residues. Trimming cost V 1 base and J 3 bases, with 9 bases left between them. Germline CDR1 and CDR2: LGHNA and YSLEER. This CDR3 is CASSQAGFDYGYTF. The CDR3 DNA reads as TGCGCCAGCAGCCAAGCGGGGTTCGACTATGGCTACACCTTC.

V and J are TRBV4-1 and TRBJ1-1; TRBD1 matches at 9 bases. This CDR3 spans 14 amino acids. Germline-derived CDR1 and CDR2 are MGHRA and YSYEKL. V lost 6 bases, J lost 6 bases, and 8 bases stayed unmatched. The CDR3, as DNA: TGCGCCAGCAGTCTCTCCGACAGGGGGGCTGAAGCTTTCTTT. Amino acids: CASSLSDRGAEAFF.

The chain couples TRBV6-5 to TRBJ1-5; D is unclear. The CDR3 runs to 14 residues. Germline V gives CDR1 MNHEY, CDR2 SVGAGI. V shed 2 bases and J shed 0 bases, with 5 bases lying between them. The DNA for the CDR3 is TGTGCCAGCAGTTACAGCTATAGCAATCAGCCCCAGCATTTT. Protein product: CASSYSYSNQPQHF.

V is TRBV11-2 and J is TRBJ2-5, with D perhaps matching TRBD1 (7 bases). Per germline, CDR1 SGHAT and CDR2 FQNNGV. CDR3 length: 14 amino acids. Trimming took off 1 base at V and 5 bases at J, with 11 bases between the two ends. CDR3 nucleotide sequence: TGTGCCAGCAGCTTAGTGACAGGGAGGGAGACCCAGTACTTC. Protein sequence: CASSLVTGRETQYF.

This clone came up once. V is TRBV30 and J is TRBJ1-1; maybe TRBD1 (5 bases). The CDR3 totals 14 residues. The ends were cut back, 3 bases at V and 5 bases at J, with 16 bases in the middle. CDR1 is GTSNPN and CDR2 is SVGIG in the germline V gene (reference sequence). The CDR3 is CAWSGGVFDTEAFF. The CDR3 coding sequence is TGTGCCTGGAGCGGAGGGGTATTTGATACTGAAGCTTTCTTT.